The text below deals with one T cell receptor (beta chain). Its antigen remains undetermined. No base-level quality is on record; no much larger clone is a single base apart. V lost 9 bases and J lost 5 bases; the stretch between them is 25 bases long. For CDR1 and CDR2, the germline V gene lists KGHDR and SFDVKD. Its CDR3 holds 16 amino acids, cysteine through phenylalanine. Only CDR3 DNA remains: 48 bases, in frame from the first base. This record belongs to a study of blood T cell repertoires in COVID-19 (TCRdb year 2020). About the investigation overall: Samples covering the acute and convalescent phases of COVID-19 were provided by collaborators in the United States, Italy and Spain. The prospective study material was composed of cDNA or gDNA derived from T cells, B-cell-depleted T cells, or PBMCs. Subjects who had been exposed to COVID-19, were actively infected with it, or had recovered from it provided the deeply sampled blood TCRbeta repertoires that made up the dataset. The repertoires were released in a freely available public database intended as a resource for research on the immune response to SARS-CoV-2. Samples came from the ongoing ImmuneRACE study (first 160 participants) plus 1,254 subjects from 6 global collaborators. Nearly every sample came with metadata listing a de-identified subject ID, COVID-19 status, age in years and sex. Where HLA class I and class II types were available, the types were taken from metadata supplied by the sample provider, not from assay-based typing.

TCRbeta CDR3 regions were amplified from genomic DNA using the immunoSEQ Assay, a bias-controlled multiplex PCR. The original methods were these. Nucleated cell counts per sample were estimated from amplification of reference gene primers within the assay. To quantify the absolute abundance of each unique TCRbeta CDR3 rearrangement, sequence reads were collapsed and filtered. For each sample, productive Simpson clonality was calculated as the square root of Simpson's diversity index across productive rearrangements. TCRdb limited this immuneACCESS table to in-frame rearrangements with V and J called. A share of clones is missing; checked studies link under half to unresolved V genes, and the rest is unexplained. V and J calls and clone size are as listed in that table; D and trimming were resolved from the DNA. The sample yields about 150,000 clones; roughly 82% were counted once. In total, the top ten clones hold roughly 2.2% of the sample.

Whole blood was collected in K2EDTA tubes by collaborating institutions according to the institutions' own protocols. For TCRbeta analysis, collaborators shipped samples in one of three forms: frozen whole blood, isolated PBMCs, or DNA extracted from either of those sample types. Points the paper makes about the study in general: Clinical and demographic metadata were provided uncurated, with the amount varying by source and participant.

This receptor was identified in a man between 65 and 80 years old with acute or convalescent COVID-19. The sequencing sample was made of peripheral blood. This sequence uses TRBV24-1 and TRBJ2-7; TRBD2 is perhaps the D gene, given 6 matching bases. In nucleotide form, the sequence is TGTGCCACCCCGTTTTTCTTGGGGGGTGATCTCCACGAGCAGTACTTC. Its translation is CATPFFLGGDLHEQYF.